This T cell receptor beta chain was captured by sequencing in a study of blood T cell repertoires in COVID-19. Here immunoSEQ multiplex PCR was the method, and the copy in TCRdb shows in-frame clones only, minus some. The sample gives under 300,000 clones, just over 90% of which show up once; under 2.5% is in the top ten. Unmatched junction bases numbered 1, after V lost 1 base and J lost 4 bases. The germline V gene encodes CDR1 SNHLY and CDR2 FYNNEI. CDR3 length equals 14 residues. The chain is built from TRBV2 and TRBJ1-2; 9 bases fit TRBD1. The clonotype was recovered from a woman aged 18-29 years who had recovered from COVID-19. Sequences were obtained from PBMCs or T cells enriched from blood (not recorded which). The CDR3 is CASSEGTGAYGYTF. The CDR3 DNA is TGTGCCAGCAGTGAAGGGACAGGGGCCTATGGCTACACCTTC.